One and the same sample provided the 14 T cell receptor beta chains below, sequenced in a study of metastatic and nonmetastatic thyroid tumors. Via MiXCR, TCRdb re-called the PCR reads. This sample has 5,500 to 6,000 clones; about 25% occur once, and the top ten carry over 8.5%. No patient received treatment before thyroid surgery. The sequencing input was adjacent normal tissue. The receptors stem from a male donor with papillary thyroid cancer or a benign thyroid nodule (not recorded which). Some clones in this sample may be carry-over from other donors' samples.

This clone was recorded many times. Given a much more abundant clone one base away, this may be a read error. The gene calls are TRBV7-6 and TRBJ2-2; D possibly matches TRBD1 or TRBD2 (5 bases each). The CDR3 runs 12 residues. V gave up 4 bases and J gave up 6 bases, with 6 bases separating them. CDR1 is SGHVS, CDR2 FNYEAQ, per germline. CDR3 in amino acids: CASSWGPGELFF. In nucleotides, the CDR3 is TGTGCCAGCAGCTGGGGACCCGGGGAGCTGTTTTTT.

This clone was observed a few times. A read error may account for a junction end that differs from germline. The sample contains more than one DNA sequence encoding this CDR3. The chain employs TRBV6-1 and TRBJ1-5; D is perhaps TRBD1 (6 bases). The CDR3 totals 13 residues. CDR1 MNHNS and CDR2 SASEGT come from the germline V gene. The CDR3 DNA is TGTGCCAGCAGTGCCCAGACAGGTAAATATTTGAATTTT. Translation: CASSAQTGKYLNF.

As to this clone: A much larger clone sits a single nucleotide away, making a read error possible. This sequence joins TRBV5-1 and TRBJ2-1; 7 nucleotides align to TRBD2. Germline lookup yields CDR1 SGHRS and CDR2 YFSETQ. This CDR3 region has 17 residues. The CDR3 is CACSLLGGGTFDNEQFF. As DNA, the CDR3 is TGCGCCTGCAGCTTGCTTGGCGGGGGAACCTTCGACAATGAGCAGTTCTTC. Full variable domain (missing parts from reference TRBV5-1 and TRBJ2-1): KAGVTQTPRYLIKTRGQQVTLSCSPISGHRSVSWYQQTPGQGLQFLFEYFSETQRNKGNFPGRFSGRQFSNSRSEMNVSTLELGDSALYLCACSLLGGGTFDNEQFFGPGTRLTVL.

The CDR3 DNA reads as TGCAGTGCTAGAGGCGCCTTATATGGCTACACCTTC. It yields the protein CSARGALYGYTF. This chain links TRBV20-1 with TRBJ1-2, with no clear D. The germline gives CDR1 DFQATT, CDR2 SNEGSKA (reference sequence). V was cut by 1 base and J by 5 bases, with 8 bases left in between. The CDR3 sequence is 12 residues long.

Here the CDR3 DNA reads TGCGCCAGCAGCGGCGCGGGACGTGGCGAGCAGTACTTC. This encodes CASSGAGRGEQYF. The J gene is TRBJ2-7, the V gene TRBV5-1, with D perhaps matching TRBD2 (6 bases). The CDR3 extends over 13 amino acids. Trimming shortened V by 4 bases and J by 6 bases, and 14 bases separated the two germline ends. The germline gives CDR1 SGHRS, CDR2 YFSETQ.

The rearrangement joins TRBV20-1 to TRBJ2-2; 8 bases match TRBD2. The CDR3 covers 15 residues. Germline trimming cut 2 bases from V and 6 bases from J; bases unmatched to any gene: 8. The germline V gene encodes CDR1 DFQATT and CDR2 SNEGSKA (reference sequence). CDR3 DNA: TGCAGTGCTAGATCTTGGCGGGGGGTAGCCGGGGAGCTGTTTTTT. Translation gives CSARSWRGVAGELFF.

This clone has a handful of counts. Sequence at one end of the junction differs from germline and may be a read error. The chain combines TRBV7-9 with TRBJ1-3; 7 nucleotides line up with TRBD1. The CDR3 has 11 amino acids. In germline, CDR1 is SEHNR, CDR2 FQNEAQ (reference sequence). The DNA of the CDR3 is TGCGGGACAGTGGCTGGAAACACCATATATTTT. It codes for CGTVAGNTIYF.

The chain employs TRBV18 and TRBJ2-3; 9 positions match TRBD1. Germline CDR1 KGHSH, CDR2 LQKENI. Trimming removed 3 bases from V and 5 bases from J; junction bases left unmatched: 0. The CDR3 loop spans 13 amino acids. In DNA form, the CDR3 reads TGTGCCAGCTCACCGGACAGGGGAGATACGCAGTATTTT. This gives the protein CASSPDRGDTQYF.

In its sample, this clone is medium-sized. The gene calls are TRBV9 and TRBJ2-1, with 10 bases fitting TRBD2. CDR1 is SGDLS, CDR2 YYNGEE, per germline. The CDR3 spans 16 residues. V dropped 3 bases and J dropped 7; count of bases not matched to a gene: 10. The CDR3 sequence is CASSDRTSGVGNEQFF. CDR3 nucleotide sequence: TGTGCCAGCAGCGATCGGACTAGCGGAGTGGGGAATGAGCAGTTCTTC.

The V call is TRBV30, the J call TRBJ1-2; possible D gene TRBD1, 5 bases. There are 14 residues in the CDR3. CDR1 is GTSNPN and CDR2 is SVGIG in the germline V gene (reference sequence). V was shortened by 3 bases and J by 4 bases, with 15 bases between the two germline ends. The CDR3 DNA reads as TGTGCCTGGAGCATTAATACAGGAGTCTATGGCTACACCTTC. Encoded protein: CAWSINTGVYGYTF.

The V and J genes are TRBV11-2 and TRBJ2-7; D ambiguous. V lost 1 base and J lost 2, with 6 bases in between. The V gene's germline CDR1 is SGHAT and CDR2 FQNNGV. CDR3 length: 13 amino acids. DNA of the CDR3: TGTGCCAGCAGCTTAGGAGCCACCTACGAGCAGTACTTC. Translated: CASSLGATYEQYF. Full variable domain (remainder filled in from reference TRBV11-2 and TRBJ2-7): EAGVAQSPRYKIIEKRQSVAFWCNPISGHATLYWYQQILGQGPKLLIQFQNNGVVDDSQLPKDRFSAERLKGVDSTLKIQPAKLEDSAVYLCASSLGATYEQYFGPGTRLTVT.

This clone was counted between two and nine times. CDR3 sequence: CASSSGTVPNSPLHF. The CDR3 nucleotides are TGTGCCAGCAGTTCCGGGACCGTTCCTAATTCACCCCTCCACTTT. The genes are TRBV27 and TRBJ1-6, with D possibly being TRBD1 (5 bases). Trimming cost V 4 bases and J 6 bases, with 13 bases left between them. CDR1 MNHEY and CDR2 SMNVEV come from the germline V gene (reference sequence). The CDR3 runs to 15 residues.

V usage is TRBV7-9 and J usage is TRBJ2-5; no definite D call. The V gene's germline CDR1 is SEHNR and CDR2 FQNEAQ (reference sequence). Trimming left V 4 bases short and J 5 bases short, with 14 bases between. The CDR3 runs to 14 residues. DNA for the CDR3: TGTGCCAGCAGCTCCCCGTGGATCGGGGAGACCCAGTACTTC. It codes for CASSSPWIGETQYF.

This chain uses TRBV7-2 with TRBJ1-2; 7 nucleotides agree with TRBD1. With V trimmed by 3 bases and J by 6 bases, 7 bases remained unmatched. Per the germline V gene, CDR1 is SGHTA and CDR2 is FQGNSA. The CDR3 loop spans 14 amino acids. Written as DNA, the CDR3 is TGTGCCAGCAGCTTCTACCTAACAGGGGATGGCTACACCTTC. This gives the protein CASSFYLTGDGYTF.